This is a list of T cell receptor beta chains from one sample in a study of response to subunit inactivated influenza vaccine. Each CDR3 protein gets one entry after TCRdb re-called the RT-PCR reads with MiXCR. Among approximately 170,000 distinct CDR3 sequences listed, approximately 14% were seen once. The source material was CD8+ T cells sorted from PBMCs, sampled roughly 5 days after vaccination. The source of these receptors is a man aged 50-60 years who received an inactivated influenza vaccine. The CDR3 runs from the conserved cysteine through the conserved F or W. The order of the fields is D gene, J gene, V gene, clone size, CDR3 DNA, CDR3 protein. The D gene is left open where the match is weak. Only some rows state a clone size, as once, few, many or a class for expanded clones.

D gene: .
J gene: TRBJ2-1
V gene: TRBV9
clone size: .
CDR3 DNA: TGTGCCAGCAGCGTAGATGGCGGTGAGCAGTTCTTC
CDR3 protein: CASSVDGGEQFF

D gene: .
J gene: TRBJ2-7
V gene: TRBV2
clone size: few
CDR3 DNA: TGTGCCGGCTCGGGCTCTCAAAGCTCCTACGAGCAGTACTTC
CDR3 protein: CAGSGSQSSYEQYF

D gene: TRBD1
J gene: TRBJ1-5
V gene: TRBV19
clone size: few
CDR3 DNA: TGTGCCAGTAGAACCGGGACAGACCTTTATCAGCCCCAGCATTTT
CDR3 protein: CASRTGTDLYQPQHF

D gene: .
J gene: TRBJ1-1
V gene: TRBV7-8
clone size: .
CDR3 DNA: TGTGCCAGCAGCGGAAGAGTTAGGGGCACTGAAGCTTTCTTT
CDR3 protein: CASSGRVRGTEAFF

D gene: .
J gene: TRBJ1-1
V gene: TRBV6-5
clone size: .
CDR3 DNA: TGTGCCAGCAGTTTCGGACTATACACTGAAGCTTTCTTT
CDR3 protein: CASSFGLYTEAFF

D gene: .
J gene: TRBJ2-1
V gene: TRBV12-3/TRBV12-4
clone size: .
CDR3 DNA: TGTGCCAGCAGTTTGAGGGGTTGGGATGAGCAGTTCTTC
CDR3 protein: CASSLRGWDEQFF

D gene: .
J gene: TRBJ2-2
V gene: TRBV5-8
clone size: .
CDR3 DNA: TGTGCCAGCAGCCGGACCGGACTCACCACGAACACCGGGGAGCTGTTTTTT
CDR3 protein: CASSRTGLTTNTGELFF

D gene: TRBD1
J gene: TRBJ2-5
V gene: TRBV6-5
clone size: .
CDR3 DNA: TGTGCCAGCAGTTACTTAGGGGGCGGGGAGACCCAGTACTTC
CDR3 protein: CASSYLGGGETQYF

D gene: .
J gene: TRBJ2-4
V gene: TRBV18
clone size: few
CDR3 DNA: TGTGCCAGCTCCCCCCCGGGCGCCGCCAAAAACATTCAGTACTTC
CDR3 protein: CASSPPGAAKNIQYF

D gene: .
J gene: TRBJ2-2
V gene: TRBV6-2/TRBV6-3
clone size: .
CDR3 DNA: TGTGCCAGGTTCTGCCATCGAGTAACTGCTGGCAGAACCTGGCACCGGGGAGCTGTTTTT
CDR3 protein: CARFCHRVTAGRTWHRGAVF

D gene: .
J gene: TRBJ1-1
V gene: TRBV30
clone size: few
CDR3 DNA: TGTGCCTGCCGGGACTCTCTTGAAGCTTTCTTT
CDR3 protein: CACRDSLEAFF

D gene: .
J gene: TRBJ2-7
V gene: TRBV27
clone size: many
CDR3 DNA: TGTGCCAGCTATGCCTGGGGAAGATCCTACGAGCAGTACTTC
CDR3 protein: CASYAWGRSYEQYF

D gene: TRBD2
J gene: TRBJ2-1
V gene: TRBV6-5
clone size: .
CDR3 DNA: TGTGCCAGCAGTTCCATCTACGGGGCGGGAGCCAACAATGAGCAGTTCTTC
CDR3 protein: CASSSIYGAGANNEQFF

D gene: TRBD1
J gene: TRBJ1-2
V gene: TRBV9
clone size: .
CDR3 DNA: TGTGCCAGCAGCGTTCTTAGACAGGGAGGCGATGGCTACACCTTC
CDR3 protein: CASSVLRQGGDGYTF

D gene: TRBD1
J gene: TRBJ1-3
V gene: TRBV28
clone size: .
CDR3 DNA: TGTGCCAGCAGGTCGGGACAGAACTCTGGAAACACCATATATTTT
CDR3 protein: CASRSGQNSGNTIYF

D gene: TRBD2
J gene: TRBJ2-7
V gene: TRBV5-1
clone size: many
CDR3 DNA: TGCGCCAGCAGCGCGGGGGGTTCCTACGAGCAGTACTTC
CDR3 protein: CASSAGGSYEQYF

D gene: .
J gene: TRBJ1-2
V gene: TRBV4-3
clone size: .
CDR3 DNA: TGCGCCAGCAGCCCGACAGGAGCGGCTAACTATGGCTACACCTTC
CDR3 protein: CASSPTGAANYGYTF

D gene: .
J gene: TRBJ2-7
V gene: TRBV29-1
clone size: few
CDR3 DNA: TGCAGCGTCCTATGGGACTACGAGCAGTACTTC
CDR3 protein: CSVLWDYEQYF